This is a list of T cell receptor beta chains from one sample in a study of PD-L1 blockade in urothelial cancer. Data came from immunoSEQ multiplex PCR; TCRdb stores just in-frame clones and leaves some out. This sample has 30,000 to 40,000 clones, with around 33% found just once. The sample here was tumor tissue, taken before atezolizumab (anti-PD-L1) treatment. The receptors were gathered from a man between 60 and 75 years old with urothelial cancer. Each CDR3 is given with its conserved first and last residue. The order of the fields is D gene, clone size, V gene, J gene, CDR3 length, CDR3 protein, CDR3 DNA. D genes are given only for firm matches. Not every row has a clone size; where given, it reads once, few, many or a size class.

>-|few|TRBV27|TRBJ1-1|14
CASPRGGGNTEAFF
TGTGCCAGCCCTAGGGGGGGAGGGAACACTGAAGCTTTCTTT
>-|-|TRBV15|TRBJ1-4|14
CATSSREGGEKLFF
TGTGCCACCAGCAGCAGGGAAGGGGGTGAAAAACTGTTTTTT
>-|medium-sized|TRBV11-3|TRBJ2-3|14
CASSFLRSGDTQYF
TGTGCCAGCAGCTTCTTAAGGAGTGGAGATACGCAGTATTTT
>-|-|TRBV7-5|TRBJ2-3|14
CASSRGTGLDTQYF
TGTGCCAGCAGCAGGGGGACGGGCCTCGATACGCAGTATTTT
>TRBD1|-|TRBV30|TRBJ2-7|14
CAWNTGTGGNEQYF
TGTGCCTGGAATACTGGGACAGGGGGAAACGAGCAGTACTTC
>TRBD1|-|TRBV18|TRBJ2-7|14
CASSPGTGGYEQYF
TGTGCCAGCTCCCCCGGGACAGGGGGATACGAGCAGTACTTC
>-|-|TRBV30|TRBJ2-3|15
CAWSRGGTSTDTQYF
TGTGCCTGGAGCAGGGGGGGGACAAGCACAGATACGCAGTATTTT
>-|-|TRBV29-1|TRBJ1-1|13
CSVAGQRAPEAFF
TGCAGCGTTGCTGGGCAGCGGGCGCCTGAAGCTTTCTTT
>-|many|TRBV10-3|TRBJ2-4|14
CAISESTDNGIQYF
TGTGCCATCAGTGAGTCAACGGACAACGGCATTCAGTACTTC
>-|-|TRBV2|TRBJ1-6|14
CASIPGQTSSPLHF
TGTGCCAGTATACCGGGACAAACGTCGTCACCCCTCCACTTT
>-|-|TRBV6-8|TRBJ2-7|12
CASKEPQGEQYF
TGTGCCAGCAAGGAGCCCCAGGGGGAGCAGTACTTC
>TRBD2|few|TRBV9|TRBJ2-1|15
CASSGKREGDNEQFF
TGTGCCAGCAGCGGAAAGCGGGAGGGCGACAATGAGCAGTTCTTC
>TRBD1|-|TRBV28|TRBJ2-7|15
CASSLDGTGTYEQYF
TGTGCCAGCAGCCTTGACGGGACAGGGACCTACGAGCAGTACTTC
>TRBD1|medium-sized|TRBV11-3|TRBJ1-2|15
CASSLDAGTDYGYTF
TGTGCCAGCAGCTTAGATGCCGGGACAGACTATGGCTACACCTTC
>-|-|TRBV10-1|TRBJ1-2|13
CASSEEGVDGYTF
TGCGCCAGCAGTGAGGAAGGAGTGGATGGCTACACCTTC
>-|-|TRBV6-7|TRBJ2-2|17
CASTHGEGAINTGELFF
TGTGCCAGCACCCACGGGGAGGGGGCCATTAACACCGGGGAGCTGTTTTTT
>-|few|TRBV6-8|TRBJ1-2|14
CASGEGEYRYGYTF
TGTGCCAGCGGAGAGGGGGAGTACCGCTATGGCTACACCTTC
>-|-|TRBV12-5|TRBJ2-1|13
CASGSPIYNEQFF
TGTGCTAGTGGTTCGCCGATATACAATGAGCAGTTCTTC
>TRBD1|few|TRBV11-3|TRBJ2-1|15
CASSSRQGTYNEQFF
TGTGCCAGCAGCTCGAGACAGGGAACTTACAATGAGCAGTTCTTC
>TRBD1|-|TRBV6-1|TRBJ2-7|16
CASSERAGTGPREQYF
TGTGCCAGCAGCGAAAGGGCCGGGACAGGGCCAAGAGAGCAGTACTTC
>-|-|TRBV19|TRBJ1-4|14
CASSMPATNEKLFF
TGTGCCAGTAGTATGCCAGCAACTAATGAAAAACTGTTTTTT
>TRBD1|-|TRBV19|TRBJ1-2|15
CASSIDNGQGYGYTF
TGTGCCAGTAGTATAGACAACGGACAGGGCTATGGCTACACCTTC
>TRBD1|-|TRBV6-8|TRBJ2-3|16
CASRATGRVSTDTQYF
TGTGCCAGCAGGGCGACAGGGCGGGTTAGCACAGATACGCAGTATTTT
>-|-|TRBV6-8|TRBJ1-5|13
CASAVTVNQPQHF
TGTGCCAGCGCGGTGACAGTAAATCAGCCCCAGCATTTT
>-|-|TRBV9|TRBJ2-7|14
CASREDESSYEQYF
TGTGCCAGCAGAGAGGACGAGAGCTCCTACGAGCAGTACTTC
>TRBD2|few|TRBV6-9|TRBJ2-3|17
CASSSGTSGGDTDTQYF
TGTGCTAGCAGTTCCGGGACTAGCGGGGGGGACACAGATACGCAGTATTTT
>TRBD2|-|TRBV30|TRBJ2-5|12
CAWRVAGGRQYF
TGTGCCTGGAGGGTAGCGGGGGGGCGCCAGTACTTC
>-|few|TRBV7-5|TRBJ1-4|16
CASSLTRDAWNEKLFF
TGTGCCAGCAGCTTAACGCGGGACGCCTGGAATGAAAAACTGTTTTTT